What follows are 27 T cell receptor beta chains derived from one specimen sequenced in a study of fetal regulatory T cell absence and autoimmunity. The table came from immunoSEQ multiplex PCR; TCRdb's copy has only in-frame clones and leaves some out. The table records about 95,000 clones, 60% to 80% of them present only once. Material for sequencing was pancreas tissue. These receptors came from a male donor with IPEX syndrome.

This clone came up a few times. The CDR3 DNA is TGCGCCAGCAGTCCTTATTGGGGCTCCGGGGAGCTGTTTTTT. Amino acid sequence: CASSPYWGSGELFF. This chain connects TRBV4-1 to TRBJ2-2, with D possibly being TRBD1 (5 bases). The V gene's germline CDR1 is MGHRA and CDR2 YSYEKL. This CDR3 region has 14 residues. V lost 6 bases to trimming and J lost 6 bases, with 14 bases between them.

The chain joins TRBV19 to TRBJ2-3; 11 nucleotides match TRBD2. This CDR3 region has 16 residues. Germline V gene lookup returns CDR1 LNHDA and CDR2 SQIVND (reference sequence). The V and J ends lost 7 bases and 0 bases, in that order; junction bases with no gene match: 6. CDR3 sequence reads: CASTPRLAGSTDTQYF. CDR3 nucleotides: TGTGCCAGTACCCCCCGACTAGCGGGGAGCACAGATACGCAGTATTTT. The entire variable domain, with the rest obtained from reference TRBV19 and TRBJ2-3, is as follows: DGGITQSPKYLFRKEGQNVTLSCEQNLNHDAMYWYRQDPGQGLRLIYYSQIVNDFQKGDIAEGYSVSREKKESFPLTVTSAQKNPTAFYLCASTPRLAGSTDTQYFGPGTRLTVL.

The rearrangement links TRBV23-1 to TRBJ1-5; unclear D gene. TRBV23-1 has ORF status, its function being uncertain. The CDR3 totals 13 residues. Trimming left V 0 bases short and J 5 bases short, with 5 bases between. CDR3 coding DNA: TGCGCCAGCAGTCAATCGAGGGATCAGCCCCAGCATTTT. This sequence encodes CASSQSRDQPQHF.

The V call is TRBV7-6, the J call TRBJ2-7; D not certain. The germline V gene encodes CDR1 SGHVS and CDR2 FNYEAQ. CDR3 length equals 13 residues. V lost 1 base and J 4 bases, leaving 8 bases between the germline ends. DNA for the CDR3: TGTGCCAGCAGCTTAGGGGCATTTTACGAGCAGTACTTC. Translating it yields CASSLGAFYEQYF.

In its sample, this clone was seen a few times. The chain employs TRBV6-5 and TRBJ1-2, with D possibly being TRBD1 (6 bases). The length of the CDR3 is 14 residues. Germline CDR1 is MNHEY and CDR2 is SVGAGI. V shed 2 bases and J shed 4 bases, with 11 bases lying between them. The CDR3 bases are TGTGCCAGCAGTTACACGGACAGCGGCTATGGCTACACCTTC. Translating it yields CASSYTDSGYGYTF.

The J gene is TRBJ1-3, the V gene TRBV19, with D perhaps TRBD1 (5 bases). The V end was cut by 9 bases, the J end by 3 bases, with 12 bases between. The V gene's germline CDR1 is LNHDA and CDR2 SQIVND (reference sequence). CDR3 length equals 13 residues. CDR3 residues: CASGLGDGNTIYF. CDR3 coding DNA: TGTGCCAGCGGACTAGGGGATGGAAACACCATATATTTT.

J is TRBJ2-7 and V is TRBV9; 11 bases fit TRBD2. Trimming took 4 bases from V and 5 from J; bases not matched to a gene: 11. The CDR3 has 16 residues. Germline V gives CDR1 SGDLS, CDR2 YYNGEE. CDR3 in amino acids: CASSPRLAGTIHEQYF. For the CDR3, the DNA is TGTGCCAGCAGCCCGAGACTAGCGGGGACGATCCACGAGCAGTACTTC.

This chain joins TRBV5-1 and TRBJ2-5; 9 nucleotides align to TRBD1. CDR3 length equals 12 residues. V gave up 7 bases and J gave up 5 bases; unmatched junction bases: 3. Germline CDR1 is SGHRS and CDR2 is YFSETQ. The chain's CDR3 is CASSGQGETQYF. The CDR3 DNA follows: TGCGCCAGCTCAGGACAGGGGGAGACCCAGTACTTC. Together with reference TRBV5-1 and TRBJ2-5, the CDR3 gives the full variable domain: KAGVTQTPRYLIKTRGQQVTLSCSPISGHRSVSWYQQTPGQGLQFLFEYFSETQRNKGNFPGRFSGRQFSNSRSEMNVSTLELGDSALYLCASSGQGETQYFGPGTRLLVL.

This clone was recorded a few times. CDR3 residues: CASGQGGFTEAFF. For the CDR3, the DNA is TGTGCCAGCGGACAGGGTGGTTTCACTGAAGCTTTCTTT. This chain joins TRBV27 and TRBJ1-1; 8 bases match TRBD1. The CDR3 runs to 13 residues. Germline CDR1 MNHEY, CDR2 SMNVEV (reference sequence). V lost 8 bases, J lost 4 bases, and 6 bases stayed unmatched.

V and J are TRBV6-5 and TRBJ1-1, with D unresolved. The V gene's germline CDR1 is MNHEY and CDR2 SVGAGI. Deletions cut 6 bases from V and 2 bases from J, with 16 bases between. The CDR3 covers 15 residues. CDR3 sequence reads: CASSPIGSPNTEAFF. The CDR3, as DNA: TGTGCCAGCAGCCCCATAGGGAGTCCTAACACTGAAGCTTTCTTT.

This clone appeared a few times. The chain has TRBV6-5 and TRBJ2-7, with 8 nucleotides matching TRBD2. Germline values: CDR1 MNHEY, CDR2 SVGAGI. Trimming removed 2 bases from V and 2 bases from J; junction bases left unmatched: 5. The CDR3 consists of 15 residues. This CDR3 reads CASSYIGTSPYEQYF. CDR3 coding DNA: TGTGCCAGCAGTTACATTGGGACTAGTCCCTACGAGCAGTACTTC.

V usage is TRBV6-1 and J usage is TRBJ2-5; the match to TRBD1 covers 9 bases. The ends lost 6 bases at V and 4 bases at J; junction bases unmatched: 3. CDR3 length: 13 residues. Germline lookup yields CDR1 MNHNS and CDR2 SASEGT. CDR3 in amino acids: CASRGTGRETQYF. The CDR3 DNA reads TGTGCCAGCAGGGGGACAGGGCGAGAGACCCAGTACTTC.

The J gene is TRBJ2-7, the V gene TRBV6-6, with D hard to call. The CDR3 sequence is 15 residues long. V dropped 2 bases and J dropped 3 bases, with 14 bases sitting between them. Germline CDR1 and CDR2: MNHNY and SVGAGI (reference sequence). The CDR3 is CASSYGGSSFYEQYF. The CDR3 region has the DNA TGTGCCAGCAGTTACGGTGGTAGCAGTTTCTACGAGCAGTACTTC.

The chain links TRBV5-4 to TRBJ2-3; D not certain. This CDR3 is 14 amino acids long. V was shortened by 0 bases and J by 3 bases, with 8 bases between the two germline ends. Per germline, CDR1 SGHNT and CDR2 YYREEE (reference sequence). In DNA, the CDR3 is TGTGCCAGCAGCTTGGCCAGGTGGACAGATACGCAGTATTTT. Its translation is CASSLARWTDTQYF.

The V gene is TRBV29-1, the J gene TRBJ2-1; 8 positions match TRBD2. Germline CDR1 SQVTM, CDR2 ANQGSEA. This CDR3 region has 14 residues. Trimming at V came to 3 bases and at J to 4 bases, leaving 5 bases not matched to a gene. CDR3 bases: TGCAGCGTTGAGCTTAGCGGGGCTTACAATGAGCAGTTCTTC. This sequence encodes CSVELSGAYNEQFF.

V gene TRBV5-1 combines with J gene TRBJ2-5; 8 bases align to TRBD2. Germline CDR1 SGHRS, CDR2 YFSETQ. The CDR3 is 15 residues long. V dropped 1 base and J dropped 5; count of bases not matched to a gene: 7. The CDR3 reads CASSLILAGRETQYF. The CDR3 DNA reads as TGCGCCAGCAGCTTGATATTAGCGGGACGGGAGACCCAGTACTTC.

A single count supports this clone. The J gene is TRBJ2-2, the V gene TRBV27; TRBD2 agrees at 10 bases. With 5 bases clipped from V and 9 bases from J, the junction kept 3 bases outside the gene matches. Germline V CDR1 and CDR2: MNHEY, SMNVEV (reference sequence). CDR3 length: 13 residues. CDR3 in DNA: TGTGCCAGCAGTAGCGGGGGGGCCCGGGAGCTGTTTTTT. Translating gives CASSSGGARELFF.

This clone was counted only a few times. This chain links TRBV14 with TRBJ1-4, with D maybe TRBD1 (5 bases). The ends were cut back, 2 bases at V and 7 bases at J, with 14 bases in the middle. The CDR3 has 15 amino acids. Looked up from germline, CDR1 is SGHDN and CDR2 is FVKESK. CDR3 region: CASSQLLGRGEKLFF. CDR3 DNA: TGTGCCAGCAGCCAACTTCTGGGGCGGGGTGAAAAACTGTTTTTT.

With regard to this clone: One end of the junction varies from germline; a read error may be responsible. The V call is TRBV7-2, the J call TRBJ1-2, with TRBD1 matching 12 bases. This CDR3 comprises 12 residues. Germline-derived CDR1 and CDR2 are SGHTA and FQGNSA. CDR3 region: CASSLPGTGGVF. CDR3 nucleotides: TGTGCCAGCAGCTTGCCCGGGACAGGGGGCGTCTTC.

DNA of the CDR3: TGCGCCAGCAGTCGGAACGAGAACAGCGGAAAACTGTTTTTT. It codes for CASSRNENSGKLFF. This chain connects TRBV23-1 to TRBJ1-4; D not resolved. TRBV23-1 is annotated as an ORF whose role is uncertain. This CDR3 spans 14 amino acids. V gave up 4 bases and J gave up 10 bases, with 16 bases separating them.

As concerns this clone: The sample has other DNA sequences that encode this CDR3 too. V is TRBV27 and J is TRBJ2-1; 13 nucleotides align to TRBD2. The germline gives CDR1 MNHEY, CDR2 SMNVEV (reference sequence). The junction had 3 bases not matched to a gene; V was cut back by 5 bases and J by 5 bases. This CDR3 is 15 amino acids long. The chain's CDR3 is CASSLGTSGNNEQFF. Written as DNA, the CDR3 is TGTGCCAGCAGTCTCGGGACTAGCGGGAACAATGAGCAGTTCTTC.

The chain carries TRBV5-1 and TRBJ2-1; D gene unclear. CDR1 and CDR2 from the germline V gene are SGHRS and YFSETQ. This CDR3 spans 12 amino acids. The V end was cut by 1 base, the J end by 4 bases, with 3 bases between. CDR3 amino acids: CASSLQYNEQFF. The CDR3 DNA sequence: TGCGCCAGCAGCTTGCAGTACAATGAGCAGTTCTTC.

The genes are TRBV27 and TRBJ2-3; D call uncertain. Between the trimmed V and J ends, which lost 0 bases and 0 bases, there was a span of 7 bases. In germline, CDR1 is MNHEY, CDR2 SMNVEV (reference sequence). The CDR3 is made up of 15 amino acids. The CDR3 spells CASSLSAGSTDTQYF. The CDR3 DNA is TGTGCCAGCAGTTTATCCGCCGGGAGCACAGATACGCAGTATTTT.

The chain uses TRBV5-1 and TRBJ2-3; 14 bases line up with TRBD2. The V gene's germline CDR1 is SGHRS and CDR2 YFSETQ. The CDR3 contains 20 residues. V lost 0 bases and J lost 3; bases outside the gene matches: 12. In nucleotides, the CDR3 is TGCGCCAGCAGCTTGGTCAGGGGACTAGCGGGAGTCGGGCCTACAGATACGCAGTATTTT. It codes for CASSLVRGLAGVGPTDTQYF.

Details on this clone: The sample contains more than one DNA sequence encoding this CDR3. The V gene is TRBV1, the J gene TRBJ2-7. TRBV1 is a known pseudogene. The length of the CDR3 is 16 residues. The CDR3 sequence is CTSSQDGTSVSYEQYF. The DNA for the CDR3 is TGCACCAGCAGCCAAGATGGGACCAGCGTCTCCTACGAGCAGTACTTC.

This chain uses TRBV7-2 with TRBJ2-5; D is uncertain. CDR1 SGHTA and CDR2 FQGNSA come from the germline V gene. V lost 5 bases and J lost 4, with 17 bases in between. The CDR3 is 15 residues long. The CDR3 here is CASSPVRGPGETQYF. The CDR3 nucleotides are TGTGCCAGCAGCCCCGTCCGAGGTCCGGGAGAGACCCAGTACTTC.

The genes are TRBV4-2 and TRBJ2-7, with D tentatively TRBD1 (6 bases). The CDR3 contains 15 residues. Germline V gene data show CDR1 as LGHNA and CDR2 as YNFKEQ. V was shortened by 4 bases and J by 0 bases, with 13 bases between the two germline ends. CDR3 DNA sequence: TGTGCCAGCAGCCGGATGGGGGCTACCTCCTACGAGCAGTACTTC. Protein sequence: CASSRMGATSYEQYF.